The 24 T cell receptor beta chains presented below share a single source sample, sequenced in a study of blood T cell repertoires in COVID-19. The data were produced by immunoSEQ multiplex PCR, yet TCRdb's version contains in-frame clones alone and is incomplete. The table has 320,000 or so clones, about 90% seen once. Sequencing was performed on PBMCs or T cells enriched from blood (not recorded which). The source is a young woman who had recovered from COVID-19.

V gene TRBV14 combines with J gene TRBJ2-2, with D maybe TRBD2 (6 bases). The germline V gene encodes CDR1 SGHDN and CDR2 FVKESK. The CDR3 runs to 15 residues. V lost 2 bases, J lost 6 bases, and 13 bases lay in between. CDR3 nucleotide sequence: TGTGCCAGCAGCCAAACTTACCGGAGGGCCGGGGAGCTGTTTTTT. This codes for CASSQTYRRAGELFF.

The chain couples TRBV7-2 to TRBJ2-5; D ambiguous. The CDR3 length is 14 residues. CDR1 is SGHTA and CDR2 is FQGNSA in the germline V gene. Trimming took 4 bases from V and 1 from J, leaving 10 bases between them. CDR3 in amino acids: CASSSYSPQETQYF. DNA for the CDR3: TGTGCCAGCAGCTCCTACAGTCCCCAAGAGACCCAGTACTTC. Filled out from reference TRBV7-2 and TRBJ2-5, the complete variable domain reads GAGVSQSPSNKVTEKGKDVELRCDPISGHTALYWYRQSLGQGLEFLIYFQGNSAPDKSGLPSDRFSAERTGGSVSTLTIQRTQQEDSAVYLCASSSYSPQETQYFGPGTRLLVL.

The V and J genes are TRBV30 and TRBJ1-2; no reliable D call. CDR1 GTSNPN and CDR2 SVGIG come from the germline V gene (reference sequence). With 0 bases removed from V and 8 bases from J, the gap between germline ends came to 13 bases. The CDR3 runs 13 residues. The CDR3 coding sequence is TGTGCCTGGAGTGTATCGGGGAATGGGGGCTACACCTTC. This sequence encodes CAWSVSGNGGYTF.

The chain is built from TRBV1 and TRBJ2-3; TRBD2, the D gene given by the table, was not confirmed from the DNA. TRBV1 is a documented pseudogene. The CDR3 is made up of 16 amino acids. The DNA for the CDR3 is TGCACCAGCAGCCGGGTCCTGTGGGGAGGCACAGATACGCAGTATTTT. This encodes CTSSRVLWGGTDTQYF.

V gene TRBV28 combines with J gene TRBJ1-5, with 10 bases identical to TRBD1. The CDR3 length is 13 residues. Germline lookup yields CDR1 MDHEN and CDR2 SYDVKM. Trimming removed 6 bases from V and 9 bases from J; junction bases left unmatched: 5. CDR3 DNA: TGTGCCAGCAGGCTTGACAGGGGGCGGCCCCAGCATTTT. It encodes CASRLDRGRPQHF.

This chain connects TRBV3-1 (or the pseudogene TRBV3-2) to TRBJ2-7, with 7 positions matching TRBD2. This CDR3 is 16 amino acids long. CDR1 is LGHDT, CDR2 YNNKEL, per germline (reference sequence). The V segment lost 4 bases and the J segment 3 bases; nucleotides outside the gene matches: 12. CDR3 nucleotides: TGTGCCAGCAGCCGTACTACCCTGCGGGGGAACTACGAGCAGTACTTC. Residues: CASSRTTLRGNYEQYF.

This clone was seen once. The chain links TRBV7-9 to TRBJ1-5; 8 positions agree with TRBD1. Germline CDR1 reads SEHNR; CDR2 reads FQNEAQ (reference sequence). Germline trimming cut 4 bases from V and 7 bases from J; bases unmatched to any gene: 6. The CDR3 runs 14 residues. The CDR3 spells CASSYGQGAQPQHF. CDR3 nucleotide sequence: TGTGCCAGCAGCTACGGACAGGGCGCACAGCCCCAGCATTTT.

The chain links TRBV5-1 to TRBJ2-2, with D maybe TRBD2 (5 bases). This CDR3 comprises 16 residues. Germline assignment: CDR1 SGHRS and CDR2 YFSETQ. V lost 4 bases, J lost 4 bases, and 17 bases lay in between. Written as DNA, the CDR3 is TGCGCCAGCAGCCATAAATCAACGGGAAGCACCGGGGAGCTGTTTTTT. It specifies CASSHKSTGSTGELFF.

In DNA form, the CDR3 reads TGTGCCTGGAGTGCATGGACTAGCGGGGCATACAATGAGCAGTTCTTC. This sequence encodes CAWSAWTSGAYNEQFF. The J gene is TRBJ2-1, the V gene TRBV30; TRBD2 matches at 12 bases. Germline CDR1 reads GTSNPN; CDR2 reads SVGIG (reference sequence). The CDR3 loop spans 16 amino acids. Unmatched junction bases numbered 5, after V lost 1 base and J lost 4 bases.

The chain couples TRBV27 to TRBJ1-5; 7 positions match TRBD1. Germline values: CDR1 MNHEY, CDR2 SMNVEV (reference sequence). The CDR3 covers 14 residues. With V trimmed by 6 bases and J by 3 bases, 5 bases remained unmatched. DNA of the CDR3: TGTGCCAGCAGGGGGGACAGCCCCAATCAGCCCCAGCATTTT. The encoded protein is CASRGDSPNQPQHF.

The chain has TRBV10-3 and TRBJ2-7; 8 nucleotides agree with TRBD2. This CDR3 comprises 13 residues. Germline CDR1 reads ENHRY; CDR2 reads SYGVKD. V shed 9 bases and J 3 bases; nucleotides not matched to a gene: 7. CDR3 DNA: TGTGCCATAAGTAGCGGGGACCGCTACGAGCAGTACTTC. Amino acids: CAISSGDRYEQYF.

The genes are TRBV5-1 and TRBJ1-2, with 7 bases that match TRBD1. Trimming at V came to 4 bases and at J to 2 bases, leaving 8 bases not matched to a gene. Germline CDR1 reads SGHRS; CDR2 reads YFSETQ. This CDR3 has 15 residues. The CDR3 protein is CASSTGQILNYGYTF. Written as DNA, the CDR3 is TGCGCCAGCAGCACGGGACAGATCCTAAACTATGGCTACACCTTC.

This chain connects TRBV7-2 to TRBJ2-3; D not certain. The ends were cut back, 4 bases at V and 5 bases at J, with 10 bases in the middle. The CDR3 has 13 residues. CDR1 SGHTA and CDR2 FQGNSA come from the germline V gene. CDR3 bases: TGTGCCAGCAGCTCCCTAGGCAGAGATACGCAGTATTTT. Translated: CASSSLGRDTQYF. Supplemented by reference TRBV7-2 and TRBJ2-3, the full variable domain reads GAGVSQSPSNKVTEKGKDVELRCDPISGHTALYWYRQSLGQGLEFLIYFQGNSAPDKSGLPSDRFSAERTGGSVSTLTIQRTQQEDSAVYLCASSSLGRDTQYFGPGTRLTVL.

The CDR3 sequence: CASSPRTGENSPLHF. CDR3 coding DNA: TGTGCCAGCAGCCCAAGGACAGGGGAAAATTCACCCCTCCACTTT. The genes are TRBV5-4 and TRBJ1-6; TRBD1 aligns across 9 bases. Per germline, CDR1 SGHNT and CDR2 YYREEE (reference sequence). This CDR3 spans 15 amino acids. V shed 4 bases and J 7 bases; nucleotides not matched to a gene: 6.

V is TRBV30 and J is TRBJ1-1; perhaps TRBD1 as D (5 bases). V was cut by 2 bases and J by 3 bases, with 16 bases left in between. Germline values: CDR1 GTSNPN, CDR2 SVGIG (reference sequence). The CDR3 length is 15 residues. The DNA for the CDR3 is TGTGCCTGGAGTCATCCGGAGCTAGGGGACACTGAAGCTTTCTTT. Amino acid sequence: CAWSHPELGDTEAFF.

The CDR3 region is CASSLSRGDYNEQFF. Written as DNA, the CDR3 is TGTGCCAGCAGCCTCTCTCGAGGCGACTACAATGAGCAGTTCTTC. The genes are TRBV7-9 and TRBJ2-1, with no clear D. This CDR3 comprises 15 residues. V was cut by 5 bases and J by 3 bases, with 14 bases left in between. Per germline, CDR1 SEHNR and CDR2 FQNEAQ (reference sequence).

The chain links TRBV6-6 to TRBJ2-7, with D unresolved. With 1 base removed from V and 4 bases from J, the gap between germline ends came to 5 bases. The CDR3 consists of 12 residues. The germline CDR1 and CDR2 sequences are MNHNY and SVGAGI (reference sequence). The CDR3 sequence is CASSYLAYEQYF. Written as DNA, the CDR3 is TGTGCCAGCAGTTACTTAGCATACGAGCAGTACTTC.

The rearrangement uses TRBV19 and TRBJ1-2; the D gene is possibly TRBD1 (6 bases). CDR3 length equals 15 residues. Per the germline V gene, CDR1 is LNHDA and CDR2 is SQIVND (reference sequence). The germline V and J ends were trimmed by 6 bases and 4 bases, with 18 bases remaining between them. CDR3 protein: CASRPAVRGGYGYTF. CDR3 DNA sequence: TGTGCCAGTAGGCCCGCCGTCAGGGGTGGCTATGGCTACACCTTC.

As DNA, the CDR3 is TGTGCCAGCTCCAGGAGGGAAAGTAGCACAGATACGCAGTATTTT. It encodes CASSRRESSTDTQYF. The V call is TRBV18, the J call TRBJ2-3; D possibly corresponds to TRBD2 (6 bases). CDR3 length equals 15 residues. The germline gives CDR1 KGHSH, CDR2 LQKENI. The V end lost 6 bases, the J end lost 0 bases, and 13 bases lay between the germline ends.

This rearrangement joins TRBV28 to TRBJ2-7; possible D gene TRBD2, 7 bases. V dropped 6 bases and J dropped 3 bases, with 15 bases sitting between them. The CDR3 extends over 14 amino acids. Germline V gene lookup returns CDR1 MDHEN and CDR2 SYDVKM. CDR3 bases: TGTGCCAGCAGCTTGGGGGGGCCGGGCTACGAGCAGTACTTC. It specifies CASSLGGPGYEQYF.

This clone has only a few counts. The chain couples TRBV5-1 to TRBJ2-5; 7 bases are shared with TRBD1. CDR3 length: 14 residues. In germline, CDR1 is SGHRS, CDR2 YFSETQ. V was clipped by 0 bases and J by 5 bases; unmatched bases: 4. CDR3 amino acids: CASSLASQGETQYF. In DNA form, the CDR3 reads TGCGCCAGCAGCTTGGCTTCACAGGGGGAGACCCAGTACTTC.

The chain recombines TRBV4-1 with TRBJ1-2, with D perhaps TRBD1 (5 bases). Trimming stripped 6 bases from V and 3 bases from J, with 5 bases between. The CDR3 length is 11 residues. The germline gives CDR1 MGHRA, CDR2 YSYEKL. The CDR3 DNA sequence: TGCGCCAGCAGAGGGGACTATGGCTACACCTTC. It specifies CASRGDYGYTF.

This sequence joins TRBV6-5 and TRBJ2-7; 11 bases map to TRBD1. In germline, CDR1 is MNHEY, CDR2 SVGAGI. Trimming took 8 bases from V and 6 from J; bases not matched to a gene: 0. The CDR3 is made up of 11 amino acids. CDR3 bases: TGTGCCAGCGGACAGGGGGCCGAGCAGTACTTC. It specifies CASGQGAEQYF.

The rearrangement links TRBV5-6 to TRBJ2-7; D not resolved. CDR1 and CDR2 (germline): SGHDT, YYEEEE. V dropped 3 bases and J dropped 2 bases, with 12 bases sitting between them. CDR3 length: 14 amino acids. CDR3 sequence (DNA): TGTGCCAGCAGCTACCGGGTCTCGACCTACGAGCAGTACTTC. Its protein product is CASSYRVSTYEQYF. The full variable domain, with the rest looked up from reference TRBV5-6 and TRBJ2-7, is DAGVTQSPTHLIKTRGQQVTLRCSPKSGHDTVSWYQQALGQGPQFIFQYYEEEERQRGNFPDRFSGHQFPNYSSELNVNALLLGDSALYLCASSYRVSTYEQYFGPGTRLTVT.